A single sample is the source of the 23 T cell receptor beta chains below, sequenced in a study of cytomegalovirus exposure and HLA in healthy donors. TCRdb's table, derived via immunoSEQ multiplex PCR, lists solely in-frame clones and lacks some. Of 76,000 or so clones listed, 94% were seen once; the top ten hold around 2.1%. The sample was PBMCs. Source of these receptors: a woman under 30 in good health and CMV-seronegative.

The J gene is TRBJ1-5, the V gene TRBV9; D is undetermined. The germline gives CDR1 SGDLS, CDR2 YYNGEE. The CDR3 covers 15 residues. V was cut by 0 bases and J by 1 base, with 8 bases left in between. The CDR3 loop is CASSVDSRSNQPQHF. In nucleotides, the CDR3 is TGTGCCAGCAGCGTAGACTCCCGGAGCAATCAGCCCCAGCATTTT.

The chain joins TRBV5-6 to TRBJ2-5, with D possibly TRBD1 on 6 matching bases. V lost 1 base, J lost 5 bases, and 15 bases lay in between. Germline loops: CDR1 SGHDT, CDR2 YYEEEE. This CDR3 has 15 residues. The CDR3 DNA follows: TGTGCCAGCAGCTTGAGGACAGTATCTTGGGAGACCCAGTACTTC. Translating it yields CASSLRTVSWETQYF.

The chain uses TRBV28 and TRBJ1-2; weak D call: TRBD1 (6 bases). V was clipped by 2 bases and J by 4 bases, with 8 bases between them. The CDR3 is made up of 13 amino acids. The germline CDR1 and CDR2 sequences are MDHEN and SYDVKM. For the CDR3, the DNA is TGTGCCAGCAGTTTACTGGACAGCTATGGCTACACCTTC. As protein: CASSLLDSYGYTF.

J is TRBJ1-1 and V is TRBV2, with D perhaps TRBD1 (6 bases). Looked up from germline, CDR1 is SNHLY and CDR2 is FYNNEI. The CDR3 has 13 amino acids. V was cut by 2 bases and J by 8 bases, with 12 bases left in between. The CDR3 sequence is CASSEFDGGEAFF. Written as DNA, the CDR3 is TGTGCCAGCAGTGAATTCGATGGGGGCGAAGCTTTCTTT. Looking up the rest from reference TRBV2 and TRBJ1-1 gives the full variable domain: EPEVTQTPSHQVTQMGQEVILRCVPISNHLYFYWYRQILGQKVEFLVSFYNNEISEKSEIFDDQFSVERPDGSNFTLKIRSTKLEDSAMYFCASSEFDGGEAFFGQGTRLTVV.

V usage is TRBV10-1 and J usage is TRBJ2-1; the D gene is possibly TRBD2 (5 bases). The CDR3 contains 13 residues. Germline V gene sequence: CDR1 WNHNN, CDR2 SYGVQD (reference sequence). V lost 2 bases and J 3 bases, leaving 5 bases between the germline ends. The CDR3 DNA reads as TGCGCCAGCAGTGAGCGGGACTACAATGAGCAGTTCTTC. Residues: CASSERDYNEQFF.

This sequence joins TRBV30 and TRBJ2-1, with D possibly being TRBD2 (6 bases). Trimming took off 5 bases at V and 7 bases at J, with 18 bases between the two ends. This CDR3 has 14 amino acids. Germline V lookup: CDR1 GTSNPN, CDR2 SVGIG (reference sequence). This chain's CDR3 is CAWSTVGGGNEQFF. DNA of the CDR3: TGTGCCTGGTCGACCGTCGGTGGAGGGAATGAGCAGTTCTTC.

The V gene is TRBV15, the J gene TRBJ2-6, with a possible D match to TRBD1 (5 bases). V shed 0 bases and J shed 0 bases, with 15 bases lying between them. Per germline, CDR1 LNHNV and CDR2 YYDKDF (reference sequence). The CDR3 sequence is 19 residues long. The CDR3 DNA reads TGTGCCACCAGCAGAGATTTAGGTTCAGGGCACTCTGGGGCCAACGTCCTGACTTTC. This codes for CATSRDLGSGHSGANVLTF.

The chain recombines TRBV14 with TRBJ1-2; D uncertain. CDR3 length: 15 amino acids. V gave up 1 base and J gave up 4 bases, with 13 bases separating them. Germline CDR1 is SGHDN and CDR2 is FVKESK. The CDR3 protein is CASSQGRGLAYGYTF. DNA of the CDR3: TGTGCCAGCAGCCAAGGCCGAGGACTTGCCTATGGCTACACCTTC.

The CDR3 DNA sequence: TGTGCCAGCAAAGGAACAGGGAGCACAGATACGCAGTATTTT. Its protein is CASKGTGSTDTQYF. This rearrangement joins TRBV6-5 to TRBJ2-3; possible D gene TRBD1, 6 bases. Germline CDR1 is MNHEY and CDR2 is SVGAGI. V gave up 7 bases and J gave up 0 bases, with 11 bases separating them. This CDR3 region has 14 residues.

The V and J genes are TRBV13 and TRBJ1-2; 8 nucleotides align to TRBD1. This CDR3 region has 16 residues. After removal of 0 bases from V and 2 bases from J, the junction contained 5 bases not matched to a gene. Germline assignment: CDR1 PRHDT and CDR2 FYEKMQ (reference sequence). The CDR3 spells CASSLGTGVSNYGYTF. CDR3 nucleotides: TGTGCCAGCAGCTTAGGGACAGGGGTGTCAAACTATGGCTACACCTTC. The full variable domain, in which reference TRBV13 and TRBJ1-2 provide the parts outside the CDR3, is AAGVIQSPRHLIKEKRETATLKCYPIPRHDTVYWYQQGPGQDPQFLISFYEKMQSDKGSIPDRFSAQQFSDYHSELNMSSLELGDSALYFCASSLGTGVSNYGYTFGSGTRLTVV.

This rearrangement joins TRBV25-1 to TRBJ1-3; unclear D gene. With 2 bases removed from V and 0 bases from J, the gap between germline ends came to 17 bases. Germline values: CDR1 MGHDK, CDR2 SYGVNS. This CDR3 has 18 residues. Here the CDR3 DNA reads TGTGCCAGCAGTGAACGGCTTAGCGTCGGAGGCTCTGGAAACACCATATATTTT. This translates into CASSERLSVGGSGNTIYF.

The chain joins TRBV28 to TRBJ2-7, with TRBD2 as a possible D gene (5 bases). Germline CDR1 and CDR2: MDHEN and SYDVKM. The CDR3 length is 18 residues. The V end lost 2 bases, the J end lost 4 bases, and 24 bases lay between the germline ends. The CDR3 loop is CASSLPLGAGPGLYEQYF. The CDR3 DNA follows: TGTGCCAGCAGTTTACCCCTGGGAGCAGGACCGGGCCTTTACGAGCAGTACTTC. The entire variable domain, with the rest obtained from reference TRBV28 and TRBJ2-7, is as follows: DVKVTQSSRYLVKRTGEKVFLECVQDMDHENMFWYRQDPGLGLRLIYFSYDVKMKEKGDIPEGYSVSREKKERFSLILESASTNQTSMYLCASSLPLGAGPGLYEQYFGPGTRLTVT.

This chain uses TRBV27 with TRBJ2-2; possibly TRBD1 for D (5 bases). Germline CDR1 MNHEY, CDR2 SMNVEV (reference sequence). Trimming removed 5 bases from V and 3 bases from J, with 10 bases in between. The CDR3 is made up of 14 amino acids. CDR3 sequence: CASSASGYTGELFF. The CDR3 DNA reads TGTGCCAGCAGTGCATCAGGGTACACCGGGGAGCTGTTTTTT.

This clone was observed a single time. The chain employs TRBV19 and TRBJ2-1; D unclear. The CDR3 covers 15 residues. CDR1 LNHDA and CDR2 SQIVND come from the germline V gene (reference sequence). V was shortened by 1 base and J by 2 bases, with 9 bases between the two germline ends. This CDR3 reads CASSIGRMPYNEQFF. DNA for the CDR3: TGTGCCAGTAGTATAGGGCGGATGCCCTACAATGAGCAGTTCTTC.

The V call is TRBV15, the J call TRBJ2-6, with D perhaps matching TRBD2 (6 bases). With 0 bases removed from V and 3 bases from J, the gap between germline ends came to 9 bases. The CDR3 runs 16 residues. Germline values: CDR1 LNHNV, CDR2 YYDKDF (reference sequence). The CDR3 here is CATSRDRGSGANVLTF. CDR3 in DNA: TGTGCCACCAGCAGAGATCGGGGGAGTGGGGCCAACGTCCTGACTTTC.

The rearrangement uses TRBV18 and TRBJ2-5; TRBD1 matches at 8 bases. Germline CDR1 is KGHSH and CDR2 is LQKENI. V gave up 5 bases and J gave up 2 bases; unmatched junction bases: 4. The CDR3 has 14 amino acids. The CDR3 DNA is TGTGCCAGCTCAGACACAGGGGGACAAGAGACCCAGTACTTC. Translated: CASSDTGGQETQYF.

The chain links TRBV19 to TRBJ1-4, with D unclear. Germline V gene sequence: CDR1 LNHDA, CDR2 SQIVND (reference sequence). The ends were cut back, 1 base at V and 4 bases at J, with 10 bases in the middle. The CDR3 runs 15 residues. The CDR3 DNA sequence: TGTGCCAGTAGTATAGGATGGCAGAATAATGAAAAACTGTTTTTT. Encoded protein: CASSIGWQNNEKLFF.

The chain is built from TRBV5-1 and TRBJ2-7, with 11 bases aligning to TRBD1. Germline V lookup: CDR1 SGHRS, CDR2 YFSETQ. V dropped 0 bases and J dropped 3; count of bases not matched to a gene: 2. The CDR3 runs 15 residues. The CDR3 is CASSLGTGGDYEQYF. In nucleotides, the CDR3 is TGCGCCAGCAGCTTGGGGACAGGGGGCGACTACGAGCAGTACTTC.

The chain couples TRBV6-5 to TRBJ1-4; unclear D gene. Germline V CDR1 and CDR2: MNHEY, SVGAGI. The CDR3 sequence is 11 residues long. Trimming took off 4 bases at V and 6 bases at J, with 3 bases between the two ends. The CDR3 here is CASSSDEKLFF. In nucleotides, the CDR3 is TGTGCCAGCAGTTCGGATGAAAAACTGTTTTTT.

Note on this clone: Because it lacks the conserved phenylalanine or tryptophan at the end, this CDR3 is likely a read error. No DNA is shown, since the ends of the CDR3 on it are uncertain; the CDR3 is the one TCRdb lists. The V call is TRBV6-1, the J call TRBJ2-7; the D call in the table, TRBD2, was not verified against the DNA. Per germline, CDR1 MNHNS and CDR2 SASEGT. From its first to its last residue, the CDR3 has 11 amino acids. Here the CDR3 reads CASSEDYTPIL.

The rearrangement uses TRBV2 and TRBJ1-4; D perhaps matches TRBD1 (5 bases). CDR3 length: 14 amino acids. CDR1 SNHLY and CDR2 FYNNEI come from the germline V gene. Trimming removed 1 base from V and 10 bases from J, with 13 bases in between. Here the CDR3 DNA reads TGTGCCAGCAGTGAAGGGGGCAGGCCCGCAAAACTGTTTTTT. Translation: CASSEGGRPAKLFF.

The chain links TRBV18 to TRBJ2-5; D unclear. The CDR3 has 13 amino acids. CDR1 KGHSH and CDR2 LQKENI come from the germline V gene. Trimming took off 4 bases at V and 5 bases at J, with 11 bases between the two ends. The DNA of the CDR3 is TGTGCCAGCTCACTCGGTTCGGTCGAGACCCAGTACTTC. Translation: CASSLGSVETQYF.

This clone has a single count. As DNA, the CDR3 is TGTGCCACCAGCAGAGACACCGGGAGGACCCAAGAGACCCAGTACTTC. Translated: CATSRDTGRTQETQYF. The V call is TRBV15, the J call TRBJ2-5; 7 bases line up with TRBD2. The germline gives CDR1 LNHNV, CDR2 YYDKDF (reference sequence). Trimming removed 0 bases from V and 1 base from J; junction bases left unmatched: 5. The CDR3 has 16 residues.